This TCR beta chain was identified during a study of blood T cell repertoires in COVID-19. Study summary: Italy, Spain and the United States were the sources of the convalescent and acute COVID-19 samples.

CDR1 and CDR2 (germline): SGDLS, YYNGEE. Unmatched junction bases numbered 6, after V lost 3 bases and J lost 3 bases. The CDR3 has 15 residues. As handled by the study authors: Amplification with reference gene primers provided the estimates of nucleated cell counts. Method: immunoSEQ multiplex PCR; TCRdb's copy keeps in-frame clones and lacks some. The DNA was the basis for D and trimming; V, J and clone size are from that table. This table has 280,000 or so clones, 85% appearing once. This study enrolled people aged roughly 18 to 90 from about two dozen US geographic areas. The study assigned cohorts using participant-reported clinical history.

The sample comprised PBMCs or T cells enriched from blood (not recorded which). The chain recombines TRBV9 with TRBJ2-3, with 8 bases aligning to TRBD2. The sequence came from a woman aged 50 to 60 who had recovered from COVID-19. The CDR3 region has the DNA TGTGCCAGCAGCGCACGGGAGGGCCGGACAGATACGCAGTATTTT. Amino acids: CASSAREGRTDTQYF.